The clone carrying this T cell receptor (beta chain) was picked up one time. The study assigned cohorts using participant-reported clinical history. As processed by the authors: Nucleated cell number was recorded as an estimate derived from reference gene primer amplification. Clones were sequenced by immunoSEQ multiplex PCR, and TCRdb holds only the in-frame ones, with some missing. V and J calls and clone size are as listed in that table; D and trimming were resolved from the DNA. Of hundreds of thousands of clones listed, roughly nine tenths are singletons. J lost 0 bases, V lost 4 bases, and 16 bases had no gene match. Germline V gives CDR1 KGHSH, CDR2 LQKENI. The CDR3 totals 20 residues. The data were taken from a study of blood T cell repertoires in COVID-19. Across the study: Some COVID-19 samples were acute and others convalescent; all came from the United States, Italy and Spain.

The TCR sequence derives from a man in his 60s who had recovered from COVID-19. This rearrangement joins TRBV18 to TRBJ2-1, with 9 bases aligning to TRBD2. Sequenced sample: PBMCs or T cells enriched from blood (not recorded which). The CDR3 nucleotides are TGTGCCAGCTCACTAACCTCCGGGACTAGCACTTCAAGCTCCTACAATGAGCAGTTCTTC. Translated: CASSLTSGTSTSSSYNEQFF. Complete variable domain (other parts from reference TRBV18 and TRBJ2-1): NAGVMQNPRHLVRRRGQEARLRCSPMKGHSHVYWYRQLPEEGLKFMVYLQKENIIDESGMPKERFSAEFPKEGPSILRIQQVVRGDSAAYFCASSLTSGTSTSSSYNEQFFGPGTRLTVL.